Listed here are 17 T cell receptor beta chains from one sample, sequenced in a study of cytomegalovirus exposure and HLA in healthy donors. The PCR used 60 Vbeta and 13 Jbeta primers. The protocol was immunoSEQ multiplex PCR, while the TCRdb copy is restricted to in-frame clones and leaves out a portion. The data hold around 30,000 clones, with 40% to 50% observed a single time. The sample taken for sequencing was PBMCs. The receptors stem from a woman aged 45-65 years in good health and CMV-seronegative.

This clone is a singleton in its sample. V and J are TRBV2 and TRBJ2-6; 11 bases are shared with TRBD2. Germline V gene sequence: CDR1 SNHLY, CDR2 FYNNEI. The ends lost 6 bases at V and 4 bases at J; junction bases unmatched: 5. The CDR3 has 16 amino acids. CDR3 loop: CASRPGLAAGANVLTF. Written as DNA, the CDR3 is TGTGCCAGCAGACCGGGACTAGCGGCCGGGGCCAACGTCCTGACTTTC.

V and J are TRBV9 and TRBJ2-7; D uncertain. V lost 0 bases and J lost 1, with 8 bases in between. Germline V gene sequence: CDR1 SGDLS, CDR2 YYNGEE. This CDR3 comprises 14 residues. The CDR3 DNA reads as TGTGCCAGCAGCGTAGATCAGGTGTCCTACGAGCAGTACTTC. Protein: CASSVDQVSYEQYF.

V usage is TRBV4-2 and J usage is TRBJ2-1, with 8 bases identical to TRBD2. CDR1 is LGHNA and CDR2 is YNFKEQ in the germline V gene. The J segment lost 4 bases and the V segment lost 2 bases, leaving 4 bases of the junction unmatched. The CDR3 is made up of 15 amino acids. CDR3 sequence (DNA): TGTGCCAGCAGCCAACCGGGGGGGCGGTACAATGAGCAGTTCTTC. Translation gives CASSQPGGRYNEQFF.

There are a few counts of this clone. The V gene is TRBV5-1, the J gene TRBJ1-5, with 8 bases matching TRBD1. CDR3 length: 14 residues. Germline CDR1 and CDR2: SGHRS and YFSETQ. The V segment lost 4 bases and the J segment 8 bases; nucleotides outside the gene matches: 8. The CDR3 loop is CASSTGQGWEPQHF. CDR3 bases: TGCGCCAGCAGCACTGGACAGGGTTGGGAGCCCCAGCATTTT.

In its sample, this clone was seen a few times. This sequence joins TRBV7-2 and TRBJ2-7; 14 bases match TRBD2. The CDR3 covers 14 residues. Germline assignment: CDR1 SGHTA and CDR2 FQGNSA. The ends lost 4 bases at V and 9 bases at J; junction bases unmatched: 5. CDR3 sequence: CASSSGLAGGRQYF. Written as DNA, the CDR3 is TGTGCCAGCAGCTCAGGACTAGCGGGGGGTCGGCAGTACTTC. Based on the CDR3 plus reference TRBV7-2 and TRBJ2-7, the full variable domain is GAGVSQSPSNKVTEKGKDVELRCDPISGHTALYWYRQSLGQGLEFLIYFQGNSAPDKSGLPSDRFSAERTGGSVSTLTIQRTQQEDSAVYLCASSSGLAGGRQYFGPGTRLTVT.

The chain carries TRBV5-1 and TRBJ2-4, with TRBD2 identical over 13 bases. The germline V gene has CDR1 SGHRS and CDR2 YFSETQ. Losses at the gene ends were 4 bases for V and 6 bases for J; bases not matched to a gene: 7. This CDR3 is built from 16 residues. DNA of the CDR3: TGCGCCAGCAGCCAACTAGCGGGGGGGCCGGTAAACATTCAGTACTTC. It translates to CASSQLAGGPVNIQYF.

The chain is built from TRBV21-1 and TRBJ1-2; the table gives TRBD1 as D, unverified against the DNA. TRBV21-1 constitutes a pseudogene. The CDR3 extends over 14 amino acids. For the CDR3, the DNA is TGTGCCAGCAGCAAAGCGCAGGGCCGGGATGGCTACACCTTC. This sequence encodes CASSKAQGRDGYTF.

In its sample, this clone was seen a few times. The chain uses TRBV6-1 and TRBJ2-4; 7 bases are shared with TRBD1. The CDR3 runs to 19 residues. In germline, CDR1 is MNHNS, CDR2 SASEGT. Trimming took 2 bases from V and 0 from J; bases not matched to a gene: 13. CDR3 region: CASSERGDSRQVAKNIQYF. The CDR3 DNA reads TGTGCCAGCAGTGAAAGAGGGGACAGCCGCCAAGTAGCCAAAAACATTCAGTACTTC.

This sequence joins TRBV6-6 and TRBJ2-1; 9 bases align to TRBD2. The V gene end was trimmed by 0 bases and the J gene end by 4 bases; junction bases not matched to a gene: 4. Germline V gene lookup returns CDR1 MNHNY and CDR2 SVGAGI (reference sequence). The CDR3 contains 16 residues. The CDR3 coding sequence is TGTGCCAGCAGTTACTCCGGGACTAGCTCATACAATGAGCAGTTCTTC. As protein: CASSYSGTSSYNEQFF.

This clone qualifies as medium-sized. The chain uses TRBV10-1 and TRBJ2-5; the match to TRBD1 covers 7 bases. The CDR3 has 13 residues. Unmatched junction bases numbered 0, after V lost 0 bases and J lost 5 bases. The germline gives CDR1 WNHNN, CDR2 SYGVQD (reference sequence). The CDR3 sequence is CASSESDRETQYF. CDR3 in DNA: TGCGCCAGCAGTGAGTCGGACAGGGAGACCCAGTACTTC.

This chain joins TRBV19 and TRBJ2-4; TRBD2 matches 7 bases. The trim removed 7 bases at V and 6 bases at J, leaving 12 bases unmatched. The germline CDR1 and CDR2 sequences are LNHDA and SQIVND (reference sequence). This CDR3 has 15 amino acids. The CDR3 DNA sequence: TGTGCCAGTAATCCTCCCGGACTAGTTGCAAACATTCAGTACTTC. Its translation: CASNPPGLVANIQYF.

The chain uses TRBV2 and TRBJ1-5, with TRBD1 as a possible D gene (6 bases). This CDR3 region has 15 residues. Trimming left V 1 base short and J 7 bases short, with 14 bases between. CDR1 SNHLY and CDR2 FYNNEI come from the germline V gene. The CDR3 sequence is CASSEGLGGLQPQHF. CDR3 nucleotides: TGTGCCAGCAGTGAAGGCCTGGGGGGGCTCCAGCCCCAGCATTTT.

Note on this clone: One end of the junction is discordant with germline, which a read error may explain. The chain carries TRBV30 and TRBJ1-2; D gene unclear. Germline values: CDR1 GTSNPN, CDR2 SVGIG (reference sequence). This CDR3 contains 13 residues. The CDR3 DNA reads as TGTGCCTGGAGCCGGAGGACCGAGGAGCTGAGCCCCTTC. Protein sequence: CAWSRRTEELSPF.

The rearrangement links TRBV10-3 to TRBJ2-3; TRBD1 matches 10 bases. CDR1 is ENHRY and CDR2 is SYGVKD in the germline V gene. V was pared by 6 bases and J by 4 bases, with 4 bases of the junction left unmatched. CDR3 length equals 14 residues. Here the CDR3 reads CAIRGTGVSDTQYF. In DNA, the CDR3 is TGTGCCATCAGGGGGACAGGGGTGTCAGATACGCAGTATTTT.

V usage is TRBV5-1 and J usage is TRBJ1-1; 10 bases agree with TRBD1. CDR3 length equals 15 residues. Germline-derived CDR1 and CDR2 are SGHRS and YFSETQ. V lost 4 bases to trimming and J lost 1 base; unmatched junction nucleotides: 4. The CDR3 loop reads CASSTRQGANTEAFF. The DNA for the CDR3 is TGCGCCAGCAGCACCAGACAGGGGGCGAACACTGAAGCTTTCTTT.

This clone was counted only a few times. CDR3 region: CASSLSPRLAGVHEQFF. The CDR3 nucleotides read TGTGCCAGCAGTTTATCCCCGCGACTAGCGGGAGTGCATGAGCAGTTCTTC. The chain carries TRBV28 and TRBJ2-1; 12 bases match TRBD2. Germline V gives CDR1 MDHEN, CDR2 SYDVKM. The CDR3 sequence is 17 residues long. V was pared by 1 base and J by 8 bases, with 9 bases of the junction left unmatched.

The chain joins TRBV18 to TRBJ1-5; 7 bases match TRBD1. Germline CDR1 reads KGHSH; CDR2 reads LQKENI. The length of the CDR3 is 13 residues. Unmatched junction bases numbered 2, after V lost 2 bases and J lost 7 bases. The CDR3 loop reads CASSPGQAQPQHF. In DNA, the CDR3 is TGTGCCAGCTCACCAGGACAGGCACAGCCCCAGCATTTT. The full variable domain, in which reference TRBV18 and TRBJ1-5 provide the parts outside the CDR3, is NAGVMQNPRHLVRRRGQEARLRCSPMKGHSHVYWYRQLPEEGLKFMVYLQKENIIDESGMPKERFSAEFPKEGPSILRIQQVVRGDSAAYFCASSPGQAQPQHFGDGTRLSIL.